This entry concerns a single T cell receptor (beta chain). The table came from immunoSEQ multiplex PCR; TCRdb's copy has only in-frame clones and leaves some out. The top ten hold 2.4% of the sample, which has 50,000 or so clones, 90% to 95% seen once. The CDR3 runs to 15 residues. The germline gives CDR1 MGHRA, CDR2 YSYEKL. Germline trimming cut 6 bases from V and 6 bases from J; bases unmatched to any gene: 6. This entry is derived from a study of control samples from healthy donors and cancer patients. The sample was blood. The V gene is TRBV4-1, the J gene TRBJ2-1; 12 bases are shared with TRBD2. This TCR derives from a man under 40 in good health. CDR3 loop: CASSILAGGPNEQFF. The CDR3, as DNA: TGCGCCAGCAGTATACTAGCGGGAGGTCCCAATGAGCAGTTCTTC.